This entry describes one T cell receptor (beta chain). The germline V and J ends were trimmed by 2 bases and 6 bases, with 8 bases remaining between them. The CDR3 is made up of 13 amino acids. The germline CDR1 and CDR2 sequences are MNHEY and SMNVEV (reference sequence). These data come from a study of blood T cell repertoires in COVID-19. Study-level information: Resolution of symptoms, clearance, or two negative PCRs was present in recovered Cohort 3 donors. Italy, Spain and the United States were the sources of the convalescent and acute COVID-19 samples.

The repertoire was sequenced with immunoSEQ multiplex PCR; TCRdb's copy has only in-frame clones and lacks some. The sample lists a few hundred thousand clones; around 87% were seen once. The participants were between roughly 18 and 100 years old and came from 24 US areas. Cohorts were assigned according to the clinical history that participants reported. The source is a man aged 35-49 years in a cohort exposed to, infected with or recovered from COVID-19 (not recorded which). This sequence joins TRBV27 and TRBJ1-5; D is ambiguous. What was sequenced was PBMCs or T cells enriched from blood (not recorded which). The DNA of the CDR3 is TGTGCCAGCAGTTTAAACTTCCGTCAGCCCCAGCATTTT. It codes for CASSLNFRQPQHF.